This entry is about one T cell receptor beta chain. What it binds is not known. The data are from a study of Ad26.COV2.S vaccination and SARS-CoV-2 variants. Study overall: A participant enrolled in the COV1001 Ad26.COV2.S trial arm provided the sample.

CDR1 MNHEY and CDR2 SVGAGI come from the germline V gene. This CDR3 has 13 residues. V dropped 5 bases and J dropped 3; count of bases not matched to a gene: 2. Measured with immunoSEQ multiplex PCR; TCRdb has only the in-frame clones, and not every one. The data show 200,000 to 250,000 clones, 88% seen once. As to treatment: 15 to 20 received Ad26.COV2.S at low or high dose, single or two shots; 5 received placebo; per-sample allocation not given. Sampling took place 63 days after the first vaccine or placebo injection. Study-level findings and limits: The TCR breadth and depth analyses may have understated or missed part of the total T cell responses. Substantial breadth in spike-specific CD8+ and CD4+ T cell responses was reportedly seen after vaccination. Recipients of vaccine and of placebo showed similar breadth of their non-spike TCR repertoires.

This TCR came from a person aged 18-65 years who received the Ad26.COV2.S COVID-19 vaccine or a placebo. V is TRBV6-5 and J is TRBJ2-7; 9 nucleotides match TRBD2. The specimen was peripheral blood, collected in a trial of Ad26.COV2.S vaccine versus placebo. The chain's CDR3 is CASSMTSGYEQYF. The CDR3 region has the DNA TGTGCCAGCAGTATGACTAGCGGCTACGAGCAGTACTTC.